A selection of T cell receptor beta chains follows, all from one sample in a study of T cell responses to AZD1222 COVID-19 vaccine. Data came from immunoSEQ multiplex PCR; TCRdb stores just in-frame clones and leaves some out. Counted here are 90,000 to 150,000 clones, 88% occurring once; the ten biggest clones make up about 4%. This sample comprised peripheral blood, obtained 28 days after the second AZD1222 dose. These TCRs come from an adult who received the AZD1222 COVID-19 vaccine. Both conserved end residues are part of each CDR3. A D gene is named only where the DNA matches it firmly. Rows give clone size only sometimes, using once, few, many, or a class for an expanded clone.

- | TRBJ2-7 | TRBV27 | - | CASAKTGKLYEQYF | TGTGCCAGCGCGAAAACCGGGAAACTCTACGAGCAGTACTTC
- | TRBJ1-4 | TRBV25-1 | - | CASSEPGAFNEKLFF | TGTGCCAGCAGTGAACCCGGGGCCTTTAATGAAAAACTGTTTTTT
once | TRBJ1-5 | TRBV6-5 | TRBD1 | CASSYSKDRGGQPQHF | TGTGCCAGCAGTTACTCGAAAGACAGGGGGGGACAGCCCCAGCATTTT
once | TRBJ2-7 | TRBV27 | - | CASNRTNLFEQYF | TGTGCCAGTAACCGGACTAATTTGTTCGAGCAGTACTTC
- | TRBJ1-2 | TRBV5-6 | TRBD1 | CASSFSIETGDGYTF | TGTGCCAGCAGCTTCTCGATCGAAACAGGGGATGGCTACACCTTC
- | TRBJ2-3 | TRBV23-1 | - | CTSSPVGMQYF | TGCACCAGCAGTCCAGTAGGTATGCAGTATTTT
- | TRBJ2-7 | TRBV3-1/TRBV3-2 | TRBD2 | CASSLSGTSGAYEQYF | TGTGCCAGCAGTCTATCCGGGACTAGCGGGGCCTACGAGCAGTACTTC
- | TRBJ2-1 | TRBV29-1 | - | CSVEEVVGQMSLYNEQFF | TGCAGCGTTGAAGAGGTTGTCGGGCAGATGAGCCTTTACAATGAGCAGTTCTTC
- | TRBJ2-1 | TRBV19 | TRBD2 | CASSTLATYNEQFF | TGTGCCAGTAGTACACTAGCGACCTACAATGAGCAGTTCTTC
- | TRBJ1-2 | TRBV2 | - | CASSIESLRTEGYTF | TGTGCCAGCAGCATAGAGAGTCTACGGACTGAGGGCTACACCTTC
- | TRBJ1-2 | TRBV3-1/TRBV3-2 | - | CASSHLGTVNGYTF | TGTGCCAGCAGCCACTTGGGGACGGTTAATGGCTACACCTTC
- | TRBJ2-2 | TRBV29-1 | - | CSVAWRVGELFF | TGCAGCGTTGCTTGGAGGGTCGGGGAGCTGTTTTTT
- | TRBJ1-1 | TRBV5-6 | - | CASSLGAGDTEAFF | TGTGCCAGCAGCTTGGGGGCGGGGGATACTGAAGCTTTCTTT
- | TRBJ1-6 | TRBV18 | - | CASSPGQSNNSPLHF | TGTGCCAGCTCACCCGGACAGAGCAATAATTCACCCCTCCACTTT
once | TRBJ1-1 | TRBV30 | - | CAWVSMNTEAFF | TGTGCCTGGGTTAGCATGAACACTGAAGCTTTCTTT
- | TRBJ1-5 | TRBV5-6 | TRBD1 | CASSLGTGGLLGNQPQHF | TGTGCCAGCAGCCTGGGGACAGGGGGACTTCTTGGCAATCAGCCCCAGCATTTT
- | TRBJ2-3 | TRBV11-2 | - | CASSPLGSGGTQYF | TGTGCCAGCAGCCCCCTCGGGAGCGGAGGGACGCAGTATTTT
- | TRBJ1-5 | TRBV3-1/TRBV3-2 | TRBD1 | CASSRRTGGNQPQHF | TGTGCCAGCAGCCGGCGGACAGGGGGGAATCAGCCCCAGCATTTT
- | TRBJ2-5 | TRBV6-5 | - | CASRKQGFAETQYF | TGTGCCAGCAGAAAACAGGGATTTGCGGAGACCCAGTACTTC
- | TRBJ1-2 | TRBV12-2 | - | CASRSQAPGTYGYTF | TGTGCAAGTCGCTCCCAAGCTCCAGGGACCTATGGCTACACCTTC
- | TRBJ1-5 | TRBV14 | - | CASSQEVGVSQPQHF | TGTGCCAGCAGCCAAGAAGTGGGGGTCAGCCAGCCCCAGCATTTT
- | TRBJ1-4 | TRBV5-1 | TRBD1 | CASSSAGQGHEKLFF | TGCGCCAGCAGCTCAGCGGGACAGGGACATGAAAAACTGTTTTTT
- | TRBJ2-7 | TRBV18 | TRBD2 | CASSPRLAFYEQYF | TGTGCCAGCTCACCACGACTAGCTTTCTACGAGCAGTACTTC
- | TRBJ2-7 | TRBV7-7 | TRBD2 | CASRFTLGTSGRGEQYF | TGTGCTAGCAGATTTACCCTCGGGACTAGCGGGAGGGGTGAGCAGTACTTC
- | TRBJ1-2 | TRBV30 | - | CAWSPGSYSNYGYTF | TGTGCCTGGAGTCCCGGCAGTTACTCCAACTATGGCTACACCTTC
- | TRBJ2-3 | TRBV7-8 | - | CASSLASAGTTQHTQYF | TGTGCCAGCAGCTTAGCTTCGGCGGGGACCACCCAGCATACGCAGTATTTT
- | TRBJ1-6 | TRBV15 | - | CATSRDRGNSPLHF | TGTGCCACCAGCAGAGATCGGGGGAATTCACCCCTCCACTTT
- | TRBJ2-7 | TRBV19 | TRBD1 | CASSAGTGAGEQYF | TGTGCCAGTAGTGCCGGGACAGGGGCCGGAGAGCAGTACTTC
- | TRBJ2-7 | TRBV6-5 | - | CASSYSGFSSYEQYF | TGTGCCAGCAGTTACTCGGGTTTTAGCTCCTACGAGCAGTACTTC
- | TRBJ1-2 | TRBV29-1 | - | CSVVGGLNYGYTF | TGCAGCGTTGTAGGCGGGTTGAACTATGGCTACACCTTC
- | TRBJ1-5 | TRBV19 | - | CASNKGNTNQPQHF | TGTGCCAGTAACAAAGGGAATACCAATCAGCCCCAGCATTTT
- | TRBJ1-2 | TRBV3-1/TRBV3-2 | - | CASSQISTGYYGYTF | TGTGCCAGCAGCCAAATCTCCACAGGGTACTATGGCTACACCTTC
- | TRBJ2-5 | TRBV4-3 | - | CASSQGLGEETQYF | TGCGCCAGCAGCCAAGGACTAGGTGAGGAGACCCAGTACTTC
- | TRBJ2-1 | TRBV10-3 | - | CAIRDTYYNEQFF | TGTGCCATCAGGGACACCTACTACAATGAGCAGTTCTTC
- | TRBJ1-2 | TRBV27 | - | CASSLSGNPSGYTF | TGTGCCAGCAGTTTATCGGGCAACCCCTCTGGCTACACCTTC
- | TRBJ1-3 | TRBV25-1 | - | CASVSQGNTIYF | TGTGCCAGCGTTTCACAGGGAAACACCATATATTTT
- | TRBJ2-1 | TRBV9 | - | CASSLGTPSNEQFF | TGTGCCAGCAGCCTCGGGACTCCCAGCAATGAGCAGTTCTTC
once | TRBJ2-7 | TRBV27 | - | CASSFSQNYEQYF | TGTGCCAGCAGTTTTTCACAGAACTACGAGCAGTACTTC
- | TRBJ2-2 | TRBV12-3/TRBV12-4 | - | CASSLEEGQELFF | TGTGCCAGCAGTTTAGAGGAGGGCCAGGAGCTGTTTTTT
- | TRBJ1-1 | TRBV4-3 | - | CASSQGQRKTEAFF | TGCGCCAGCAGCCAAGGACAGAGAAAAACTGAAGCTTTCTTT
- | TRBJ2-5 | TRBV28 | TRBD1 | CASRRRQGSLRYQETQYF | TGTGCCAGCAGACGGAGACAGGGTTCCCTCAGGTACCAAGAGACCCAGTACTTC
- | TRBJ1-6 | TRBV18 | - | CASSQKAVDSYNSPLHF | TGTGCCAGCTCCCAAAAGGCGGTCGACAGTTATAATTCACCCCTCCACTTT
- | TRBJ1-2 | TRBV20-1 | - | CRPGGYTF | TGCAGACCAGGGGGCTACACCTTC
- | TRBJ1-1 | TRBV19 | - | CASIMGGGKEAFF | TGTGCCAGTATCATGGGCGGAGGGAAAGAAGCTTTCTTT
- | TRBJ2-7 | TRBV12-3/TRBV12-4 | - | CASRYLPGYEQYF | TGTGCCAGCAGATACTTACCGGGCTACGAGCAGTACTTC
- | TRBJ1-3 | TRBV7-2 | - | CASSLGAAGNTIYF | TGTGCCAGCAGCTTAGGGGCGGCTGGAAACACCATATATTTT
- | TRBJ2-7 | TRBV20-1 | TRBD1 | CSASTTGGAKGIGREQYF | TGCAGTGCTAGTACAACAGGGGGCGCGAAGGGCATTGGGCGAGAGCAGTACTTC
- | TRBJ2-3 | TRBV4-3 | - | CASSQEGLSTDTQYF | TGCGCCAGCAGCCAAGAGGGGCTCAGCACAGATACGCAGTATTTT